Presented here are 25 T cell receptor beta chains from one specimen sequenced in a study of graft-versus-host responses after intestinal transplantation. Assay: immunoSEQ multiplex PCR; the TCRdb copy retains only in-frame clones and omits some. The top ten hold 6.2% of the sample, which has approximately 3,000 clones, roughly 32% seen once. The sample in question was alloreactive CD4+ T cells from a mixed lymphocyte reaction culture, obtained before transplantation. As for subset: CFSE-low proliferating T cells sorted from approximately 6-day pre-transplant mixed lymphocyte reaction (GvH or HvG direction). The receptors come from a human patient who was an organ donor for intestinal transplantation.

The chain links TRBV2 to TRBJ2-7; D unresolved. V shed 6 bases and J shed 6 bases, with 12 bases lying between them. CDR1 and CDR2 from the germline V gene are SNHLY and FYNNEI. The CDR3 length is 12 residues. The CDR3 DNA reads TGTGCCAGCAGGTACGGGTTCGCCGAGCAGTACTTC. Its translation: CASRYGFAEQYF.

This chain joins TRBV5-4 and TRBJ2-2; D possibly corresponds to TRBD1 (6 bases). The CDR3 is made up of 14 amino acids. The V end was cut by 2 bases, the J end by 5 bases, with 10 bases between. Germline V gene lookup returns CDR1 SGHNT and CDR2 YYREEE (reference sequence). The CDR3 DNA sequence: TGTGCCAGCAGCTTACAGGGACCGACCGGGGAGCTGTTTTTT. It codes for CASSLQGPTGELFF.

This clone was detected only a few times. The gene calls are TRBV2 and TRBJ1-2; TRBD1 is a possible D gene (5 bases). The CDR3 is 12 amino acids. The germline V gene has CDR1 SNHLY and CDR2 FYNNEI. The V end was cut by 6 bases, the J end by 6 bases, with 11 bases between. The CDR3, as DNA: TGTGCCAGCAGCTCAGGGACCCATGGCTACACCTTC. Its protein is CASSSGTHGYTF.

This chain links TRBV20-1 with TRBJ1-3; weak D call: TRBD1 (5 bases). The CDR3 consists of 11 residues. Germline loops: CDR1 DFQATT, CDR2 SNEGSKA (reference sequence). V was clipped by 5 bases and J by 7 bases, with 9 bases between them. CDR3 protein: CSAGAGNTIYF. The CDR3 DNA reads TGCAGTGCTGGGGCGGGGAACACCATATATTTT.

CDR3 nucleotides: TGTGCCAGCAGTAATAGTCTACATAGCAATCAGCCCCAGCATTTT. It encodes CASSNSLHSNQPQHF. The J gene is TRBJ1-5, the V gene TRBV2; D gene unclear. Looked up from germline, CDR1 is SNHLY and CDR2 is FYNNEI. This CDR3 has 15 amino acids. V was pared by 5 bases and J by 0 bases, with 11 bases between.

The V gene is TRBV14, the J gene TRBJ2-5; 7 bases line up with TRBD1. The CDR3 consists of 16 residues. The V and J ends lost 2 bases and 5 bases, in that order; junction bases with no gene match: 11. The germline V gene has CDR1 SGHDN and CDR2 FVKESK. CDR3 region: CASSQSQGQTLETQYF. CDR3 coding DNA: TGTGCCAGCAGCCAATCGCAGGGACAGACCTTGGAGACCCAGTACTTC.

This clone was counted a single time. The chain has TRBV7-8 and TRBJ2-3; D is uncertain. The CDR3 runs 11 residues. Trimming removed 5 bases from V and 3 bases from J, with 3 bases in between. Germline CDR1 reads SGHVS; CDR2 reads FQNEAQ. The CDR3 here is CASSKTDTQYF. In DNA, the CDR3 is TGTGCCAGCAGCAAAACAGATACGCAGTATTTT.

This clone is labeled as medium-sized (0.01 to 0.1%). A read error may produce the germline difference seen at one junction end. This CDR3 is CASSFNEKLFF. CDR3 nucleotide sequence: TGTGCCAGCAGCTTTAATGAAAAATTGTTTTTT. J is TRBJ1-4 and V is TRBV6-5; D not resolved. The CDR3 loop spans 11 amino acids. In germline, CDR1 is MNHEY, CDR2 SVGAGI.

The sample holds a few counts of this clone. The genes are TRBV18 and TRBJ2-1; 10 positions match TRBD2. The trim removed 0 bases at V and 6 bases at J, leaving 5 bases unmatched. Germline V CDR1 and CDR2: KGHSH, LQKENI. The CDR3 spans 16 residues. The DNA for the CDR3 is TGTGCCAGCTCACCACCGGAAAGCGGGGGGGCCAATGAGCAGTTCTTC. Residues: CASSPPESGGANEQFF.

This clone was observed a handful of times. The rearrangement uses TRBV19 and TRBJ2-5; maybe TRBD2 (5 bases). CDR1 LNHDA and CDR2 SQIVND come from the germline V gene (reference sequence). V gave up 1 base and J gave up 5 bases, with 14 bases separating them. This CDR3 is 15 amino acids long. The chain's CDR3 is CASSIGTSWEETQYF. The DNA of the CDR3 is TGTGCCAGTAGTATAGGTACCTCTTGGGAGGAGACCCAGTACTTC.

Within the sample, this clone is large (0.1 to 1%). The gene calls are TRBV5-8 and TRBJ2-2; a weak D match, TRBD1 (6 bases). V was clipped by 3 bases and J by 8 bases, with 14 bases between them. CDR3 length: 14 amino acids. In germline, CDR1 is SGHTS, CDR2 YDEGEE. The CDR3 region has the DNA TGTGCCAGCAGCTCCAGGGGATCAACTGGGGAGCTGTTTTTT. As protein: CASSSRGSTGELFF.

The sample holds a few counts of this clone. This chain uses TRBV11-2 with TRBJ1-6; D gene uncertain. The germline CDR1 and CDR2 sequences are SGHAT and FQNNGV. The CDR3 has 16 amino acids. Trimming took 7 bases from V and 8 from J, leaving 21 bases between them. DNA for the CDR3: TGTGCCAGCACCAAATTAGCCGGGATTAGAGATTCACCCCTCCACTTT. This codes for CASTKLAGIRDSPLHF.

The chain links TRBV5-6 to TRBJ1-2, with D maybe TRBD1 (6 bases). The CDR3 contains 14 residues. The germline gives CDR1 SGHDT, CDR2 YYEEEE. Trimming left V 4 bases short and J 4 bases short, with 14 bases between. The CDR3 sequence: CASSIRGKGYGYTF. CDR3 coding DNA: TGTGCCAGCAGCATCAGGGGAAAAGGCTATGGCTACACCTTC.

This sequence joins TRBV10-1 and TRBJ2-3, with 12 positions matching TRBD1. There are 15 residues in the CDR3. In germline, CDR1 is WNHNN, CDR2 SYGVQD (reference sequence). V was clipped by 6 bases and J by 1 base; unmatched bases: 2. The CDR3 loop reads CASRGTGGGTDTQYF. DNA of the CDR3: TGCGCCAGCAGAGGGACAGGGGGCGGCACAGATACGCAGTATTTT.

The chain carries TRBV28 and TRBJ1-3, with D unresolved. V lost 10 bases and J 0 bases, leaving 19 bases between the germline ends. CDR3 length equals 16 residues. Germline V gene lookup returns CDR1 MDHEN and CDR2 SYDVKM. The CDR3: CATLAPGLNSGNTIYF. The DNA of the CDR3 is TGTGCCACCCTGGCACCGGGCCTAAACTCTGGAAACACCATATATTTT.

The chain is built from TRBV7-9 and TRBJ1-1; D might be TRBD1 (5 bases). The CDR3 covers 12 residues. The V end was cut by 4 bases, the J end by 5 bases, with 8 bases between. Germline loops: CDR1 SEHNR, CDR2 FQNEAQ (reference sequence). The CDR3 loop is CASSSGGTEAFF. The CDR3 DNA reads TGTGCCAGCAGCTCGGGGGGAACTGAAGCTTTCTTT. Together with reference TRBV7-9 and TRBJ1-1, the CDR3 gives the full variable domain: DTGVSQNPRHKITKRGQNVTFRCDPISEHNRLYWYRQTLGQGPEFLTYFQNEAQLEKSRLLSDRFSAERPKGSFSTLEIQRTEQGDSAMYLCASSSGGTEAFFGQGTRLTVV.

Only a few counts were recorded for this clone. Germline is not matched at one junction end, which may reflect a read error. The chain recombines TRBV5-3 with TRBJ2-7; D not certain. TRBV5-3 is designated an ORF whose function remains uncertain. This CDR3 has 13 residues. CDR3 protein: CASSLYIGYEQYF. The DNA of the CDR3 is TGTGCCAGCAGCTTGTATATCGGCTACGAGCAGTACTTC.

The chain employs TRBV29-1 and TRBJ2-1; maybe TRBD1 (6 bases). CDR3 length: 17 amino acids. V lost 6 bases to trimming and J lost 4 bases, with 25 bases between them. The germline CDR1 and CDR2 sequences are SQVTM and ANQGSEA. The CDR3 loop is CSVDVTAGVSFYNEQFF. The DNA of the CDR3 is TGCAGCGTGGACGTCACAGCAGGGGTATCGTTTTACAATGAGCAGTTCTTC.

The V call is TRBV2, the J call TRBJ1-2; D remains ambiguous. Germline V lookup: CDR1 SNHLY, CDR2 FYNNEI. The CDR3 is 11 residues long. The V and J ends lost 6 bases and 3 bases respectively, with 5 bases between them. The DNA for the CDR3 is TGTGCCAGCAGAGGACACTATGGCTACACCTTC. Its translation: CASRGHYGYTF.

This chain connects TRBV5-5 to TRBJ1-6; D unclear. CDR1 is SGHKS and CDR2 is YYEKEE in the germline V gene (reference sequence). Trimming pared 0 bases from V and 4 bases from J, leaving 5 bases between. The CDR3 sequence is 14 residues long. CDR3 sequence: CASSLEGYNSPLHF. The CDR3 nucleotides are TGTGCCAGCAGCTTGGAGGGATATAATTCACCCCTCCACTTT.

V gene TRBV6-6 combines with J gene TRBJ1-2; D might be TRBD1 (6 bases). The V end lost 4 bases, the J end lost 10 bases, and 16 bases lay between the germline ends. Germline-derived CDR1 and CDR2 are MNHNY and SVGAGI (reference sequence). The CDR3 runs 13 residues. DNA of the CDR3: TGTGCCAGCAGTTTTCAGGGGCACCCTTACTACACCTTC. Its protein product is CASSFQGHPYYTF.

The rearrangement joins TRBV7-2 to TRBJ1-2; no clear D. Per the germline V gene, CDR1 is SGHTA and CDR2 is FQGNSA. Trimming took 5 bases from V and 4 from J, leaving 23 bases between them. The CDR3 loop spans 17 amino acids. In DNA form, the CDR3 reads TGTGCCAGCAGCCTCTTATTCAGAGACGGAAAGATCTATGGCTACACCTTC. Encoded protein: CASSLLFRDGKIYGYTF.

The rearrangement uses TRBV6-1 and TRBJ1-1; 8 bases line up with TRBD1. Germline-derived CDR1 and CDR2 are MNHNS and SASEGT. This CDR3 comprises 15 residues. The ends lost 5 bases at V and 0 bases at J; junction bases unmatched: 5. CDR3 DNA sequence: TGTGCCAGCAGTTCGGGACAGGTCATGAACACTGAAGCTTTCTTT. Residues: CASSSGQVMNTEAFF.

This clone ranks as large (0.1 to 1%). Compared with germline, one end of the junction differs, possibly owing to a read error. The rearrangement uses TRBV28 and TRBJ1-3; no firm D call. The germline CDR1 and CDR2 sequences are MDHEN and SYDVKM. CDR3 size: 12 residues. This CDR3 reads CASSLVPPALDF. The CDR3 DNA reads as TGTGCCAGCAGTTTGGTCCCCCCGGCTTTGGATTTT.

The V gene is TRBV5-1, the J gene TRBJ1-2; no clear D gene. The V end lost 3 bases, the J end lost 2 bases, and 14 bases lay between the germline ends. The CDR3 runs 15 residues. The germline gives CDR1 SGHRS, CDR2 YFSETQ. DNA of the CDR3: TGCGCCAGCAGCTGGGAGGTTGGGGAGAACTATGGCTACACCTTC. Protein sequence: CASSWEVGENYGYTF.